The rows below give T cell receptor beta chains drawn from one sample of a study of cytomegalovirus exposure and HLA in healthy donors. Assay: immunoSEQ multiplex PCR; the TCRdb copy retains only in-frame clones and omits some. The profile shows around 130,000 clones, 82% of them singletons. The sample comprised PBMCs. All receptors come from a boy aged 2-15 years in good health and CMV-seronegative. CDR3s include the opening cysteine and the closing phenylalanine or tryptophan. Each record gives: CDR3 length, V gene, D gene, J gene, clone size, CDR3 DNA, CDR3 protein. The D gene is left open where the match is weak. The size of a clone is reported for some rows only, either as once, few or many, or as a class for expanded clones.

cdr3_length: 15; v_call: TRBV27; d_call: TRBD1; j_call: TRBJ1-2; clone_size: few; cdr3_nt: TGTGCCAGCAGCCCCTCCTCCCAGGGGGAGAGCGGCTACACCTTC; cdr3_aa: CASSPSSQGESGYTF
cdr3_length: 15; v_call: TRBV30; d_call: TRBD1; j_call: TRBJ2-5; clone_size: -; cdr3_nt: TGTGCCTGGAGTAGGACAGGGGGGATAGGGGAGACCCAGTACTTC; cdr3_aa: CAWSRTGGIGETQYF
cdr3_length: 14; v_call: TRBV4-3; d_call: -; j_call: TRBJ1-6; clone_size: -; cdr3_nt: TGCGCCAGCAGCCACGACCCGCGGAGTTCACCCCTCCACTTT; cdr3_aa: CASSHDPRSSPLHF
cdr3_length: 13; v_call: TRBV7-8; d_call: -; j_call: TRBJ1-1; clone_size: -; cdr3_nt: TGTGCCAGCAGCGGTAGACTCGAACGGGGAGCTTTCTTT; cdr3_aa: CASSGRLERGAFF
cdr3_length: 15; v_call: TRBV19; d_call: TRBD2; j_call: TRBJ2-1; clone_size: -; cdr3_nt: TGTGCCAGTAGTATTCTGGCGGGAGGGCCGAATGAGCAGTTCTTC; cdr3_aa: CASSILAGGPNEQFF
cdr3_length: 14; v_call: TRBV13; d_call: -; j_call: TRBJ1-3; clone_size: -; cdr3_nt: TGTGCCAGCACCAACGGGACTTCTGGAAACACCATATATTTT; cdr3_aa: CASTNGTSGNTIYF
cdr3_length: 18; v_call: TRBV7-8; d_call: TRBD1; j_call: TRBJ1-6; clone_size: -; cdr3_nt: TGTGCCAGCAGGGGGACAGGGGGCCTCCTATCCTATAATTCACCCCTCCACTTT; cdr3_aa: CASRGTGGLLSYNSPLHF
cdr3_length: 15; v_call: TRBV7-6; d_call: TRBD1; j_call: TRBJ1-1; clone_size: -; cdr3_nt: TGTGCCAGCAGCTCACGACAGGGGGTGGGGCAAGAAGCTTTCTTT; cdr3_aa: CASSSRQGVGQEAFF
cdr3_length: 13; v_call: TRBV9; d_call: -; j_call: TRBJ2-1; clone_size: -; cdr3_nt: TGTGCCAGCAGCGTAGATGGGGGGAATGAGCAGTTCTTC; cdr3_aa: CASSVDGGNEQFF
cdr3_length: 12; v_call: TRBV5-8; d_call: -; j_call: TRBJ2-5; clone_size: -; cdr3_nt: TGTGCCAGCAGCTTGGGAAGGGGGACCCAGTACTTC; cdr3_aa: CASSLGRGTQYF
cdr3_length: 16; v_call: TRBV4-3; d_call: -; j_call: TRBJ2-3; clone_size: -; cdr3_nt: TGCGCCAGCAGCCAAGAGTGGGGGGGCCGGGCAGATACGCAGTATTTT; cdr3_aa: CASSQEWGGRADTQYF
cdr3_length: 14; v_call: TRBV2; d_call: TRBD2; j_call: TRBJ2-2; clone_size: -; cdr3_nt: TGTGCCAGGGGCCCTAGCGGAGAGACCGGGGAGCTGTTTTTT; cdr3_aa: CARGPSGETGELFF
cdr3_length: 15; v_call: TRBV28; d_call: TRBD1; j_call: TRBJ1-1; clone_size: -; cdr3_nt: TGTGCCAGCAGCCGACAGGGAAATTCGAGGACTGAAGCTTTCTTT; cdr3_aa: CASSRQGNSRTEAFF
cdr3_length: 17; v_call: TRBV5-1; d_call: -; j_call: TRBJ2-1; clone_size: -; cdr3_nt: TGCGCCAGCAGCTTGGCTGGGACTGACAGACTAGGTGGTGAGCAGTTCTTC; cdr3_aa: CASSLAGTDRLGGEQFF
cdr3_length: 13; v_call: TRBV7-2; d_call: TRBD2; j_call: TRBJ2-1; clone_size: -; cdr3_nt: TGTGCCAGCAGCTTAGGACTAGCGGGTGAGCAGTTCTTC; cdr3_aa: CASSLGLAGEQFF
cdr3_length: 17; v_call: TRBV10-3; d_call: -; j_call: TRBJ2-2; clone_size: -; cdr3_nt: TGTGCCATCAGTGGGGTCTCGGGTCCGCCGAACACCGGGGAGCTGTTTTTT; cdr3_aa: CAISGVSGPPNTGELFF
cdr3_length: 14; v_call: TRBV4-1; d_call: -; j_call: TRBJ1-1; clone_size: -; cdr3_nt: TGCGCCAGCAGCCAAGATAACACCGACACTGAAGCTTTCTTT; cdr3_aa: CASSQDNTDTEAFF
cdr3_length: 13; v_call: TRBV6-1; d_call: TRBD1; j_call: TRBJ1-5; clone_size: -; cdr3_nt: TGTGCCAGCATAGGACAGGGACGTCAGCCCCAGCATTTT; cdr3_aa: CASIGQGRQPQHF
cdr3_length: 15; v_call: TRBV4-3; d_call: -; j_call: TRBJ1-2; clone_size: -; cdr3_nt: TGCGCCAGCAGCCAAGATCTGGGGGCAGGCTATGGCTACACCTTC; cdr3_aa: CASSQDLGAGYGYTF
cdr3_length: 13; v_call: TRBV9; d_call: -; j_call: TRBJ1-3; clone_size: -; cdr3_nt: TGTGCCAGCAGCGCAGGGGCTGGAAACACCATATATTTT; cdr3_aa: CASSAGAGNTIYF
cdr3_length: 16; v_call: TRBV5-4; d_call: -; j_call: TRBJ2-7; clone_size: -; cdr3_nt: TGTGCCAGCAGCCCCAACAACGGCGGGGAGACCTACGAGCAGTACTTC; cdr3_aa: CASSPNNGGETYEQYF
cdr3_length: 15; v_call: TRBV16; d_call: -; j_call: TRBJ1-2; clone_size: -; cdr3_nt: TGTGCCAGCAGCCAATCGCCCGGGGTGGGCTATGGCTACACCTTC; cdr3_aa: CASSQSPGVGYGYTF
cdr3_length: 13; v_call: TRBV9; d_call: -; j_call: TRBJ2-5; clone_size: -; cdr3_nt: TGTGCCAGCAGCCCCCAAGCGGAAGAGACCCAGTACTTC; cdr3_aa: CASSPQAEETQYF
cdr3_length: 13; v_call: TRBV30; d_call: TRBD2; j_call: TRBJ2-3; clone_size: -; cdr3_nt: TGTGCCTGGAGTATCACCCCTAGCGGTACGCAGTATTTT; cdr3_aa: CAWSITPSGTQYF
cdr3_length: 15; v_call: TRBV5-1; d_call: -; j_call: TRBJ2-4; clone_size: -; cdr3_nt: TGCGCCAGCAGCCCTCACCCGGACAGCCCAAACATTCAGTACTTC; cdr3_aa: CASSPHPDSPNIQYF
cdr3_length: 13; v_call: TRBV6-1; d_call: -; j_call: TRBJ1-5; clone_size: few; cdr3_nt: TGTGCCAGCAGTGTGACAGTTAATCAGCCCCAGCATTTT; cdr3_aa: CASSVTVNQPQHF
cdr3_length: 12; v_call: TRBV30; d_call: -; j_call: TRBJ1-2; clone_size: -; cdr3_nt: TGTGCCTGGAATAGGGGAACCTATGGCTACACCTTC; cdr3_aa: CAWNRGTYGYTF
cdr3_length: 17; v_call: TRBV5-4; d_call: -; j_call: TRBJ1-2; clone_size: -; cdr3_nt: TGTGCCAGCAGCTTTGAGATCGGACGGGAGACTAACTATGGCTACACCTTC; cdr3_aa: CASSFEIGRETNYGYTF
cdr3_length: 14; v_call: TRBV12-5; d_call: -; j_call: TRBJ2-1; clone_size: -; cdr3_nt: TGTGCTAGTGGTTTGGCAGTCTCCTACAATGAGCAGTTCTTC; cdr3_aa: CASGLAVSYNEQFF
cdr3_length: 15; v_call: TRBV2; d_call: TRBD2; j_call: TRBJ2-3; clone_size: -; cdr3_nt: TGTGCCAGCAGGGGGGGTGAGCGGGAGACAGATACGCAGTATTTT; cdr3_aa: CASRGGERETDTQYF
cdr3_length: 15; v_call: TRBV4-2; d_call: TRBD2; j_call: TRBJ2-2; clone_size: -; cdr3_nt: TGTGCCAGCAGCCGTCTAGCGGGAGAAACCGGGGAGCTGTTTTTT; cdr3_aa: CASSRLAGETGELFF
cdr3_length: 16; v_call: TRBV19; d_call: -; j_call: TRBJ1-1; clone_size: -; cdr3_nt: TGTGCCAGTAGTACAGGGGAACGGTTACGCGTCACTGAAGCTTTCTTT; cdr3_aa: CASSTGERLRVTEAFF
cdr3_length: 18; v_call: TRBV7-9; d_call: TRBD2; j_call: TRBJ2-5; clone_size: -; cdr3_nt: TGTGCCAGCAGCACAGGGCTAGCGGGAAAATATTTGGTCGGGACCCAGTACTTC; cdr3_aa: CASSTGLAGKYLVGTQYF
cdr3_length: 17; v_call: TRBV4-3; d_call: -; j_call: TRBJ2-3; clone_size: -; cdr3_nt: TGCGCCAGCAGCCAAGATAGGAACGGGAGAGGCACAGATACGCAGTATTTT; cdr3_aa: CASSQDRNGRGTDTQYF
cdr3_length: 11; v_call: TRBV7-3; d_call: -; j_call: TRBJ2-5; clone_size: -; cdr3_nt: TGTGCCAGCAGGTCTCAAGAGACCCAGTACTTC; cdr3_aa: CASRSQETQYF
cdr3_length: 14; v_call: TRBV28; d_call: TRBD1; j_call: TRBJ1-1; clone_size: -; cdr3_nt: TGTGCCAGCAGCCTGACAGGGAGGTACACTGAAGCTTTCTTT; cdr3_aa: CASSLTGRYTEAFF
cdr3_length: 11; v_call: TRBV5-5; d_call: TRBD1; j_call: TRBJ1-1; clone_size: -; cdr3_nt: TGTGCCACGACCGGGACAGTTGAAGCTTTCTTT; cdr3_aa: CATTGTVEAFF